This TCR beta chain is from a study of T cell responses to AZD1222 COVID-19 vaccine. As for this clone: Antigen specificity is unknown.

The study, taken as a whole, reports: Repertoires were sampled only after the peak T cell response. Clonal diversity may have been underestimated in mostly white British donors.

Second-dose recipients at about 4 or about 12 weeks were treated as one pooled group. Germline V gene lookup returns CDR1 WNHNN and CDR2 SYGVQD (reference sequence). The CDR3 totals 12 residues. The V end lost 8 bases, the J end lost 2 bases, and 9 bases lay between the germline ends. TCRdb keeps only in-frame clones here, not all; method: immunoSEQ multiplex PCR. The table has approximately 120,000 clones, approximately 86% seen once. The sample here was peripheral blood, taken 28 days after the second AZD1222 dose. The clonotype was recovered from an adult who received the AZD1222 COVID-19 vaccine. The chain is built from TRBV10-1 and TRBJ1-1; possible D gene TRBD1, 6 bases. CDR3 residues: CASSGGNTEAFF. The CDR3 DNA follows: TGCGCCAGCTCCGGGGGCAACACTGAAGCTTTCTTT.